Listed below are T cell receptor beta chains from one sample, sequenced in a study of cytotoxic CD8 clonotypes in ibrutinib-treated CLL. Only in-frame clones appear in the TCRdb table, and some are missing; sequencing was by immunoSEQ multiplex PCR. The sample holds 130,000 to 150,000 clones; roughly three quarters are singletons and the top ten take roughly 13%. Here the sequenced sample was PBMCs, taken after 12 months of ibrutinib treatment. Every receptor here comes from a human donor with chronic lymphocytic leukemia. The CDR3 runs from the conserved cysteine through the conserved F or W. The order of the fields is J gene, V gene, D gene, clone size, CDR3 DNA, CDR3 protein. D genes are given only for firm matches. The listing skips clone size in some rows; elsewhere it reads once, few, many or a size class.

J gene: TRBJ1-5
V gene: TRBV5-8
D gene: .
clone size: .
CDR3 DNA: TGTGCCAGCAGCTTTCAAGACGGCCCGGGGCAGCCCCAGCATTTT
CDR3 protein: CASSFQDGPGQPQHF

J gene: TRBJ1-1
V gene: TRBV4-3
D gene: .
clone size: .
CDR3 DNA: TGCGCCAGCAGCCAAGAGTCCCGACCCAGGGCGAGGACTGAAGCTTTCTTT
CDR3 protein: CASSQESRPRARTEAFF

J gene: TRBJ2-1
V gene: TRBV4-3
D gene: TRBD2
clone size: once
CDR3 DNA: TGCGCCAGCAGCCATTTTACTAGCGGGAGTTACAATGAGCAGTTCTTC
CDR3 protein: CASSHFTSGSYNEQFF

J gene: TRBJ2-7
V gene: TRBV6-5
D gene: .
clone size: .
CDR3 DNA: TGTGCCAGCAGTTACCCCGGATACGAGCAGTACTTC
CDR3 protein: CASSYPGYEQYF

J gene: TRBJ2-7
V gene: TRBV29-1
D gene: TRBD2
clone size: .
CDR3 DNA: TGCAGCGTTACCCCTAGCGGGAGGGCCCGTAGCTACGAGCAGTACTTC
CDR3 protein: CSVTPSGRARSYEQYF

J gene: TRBJ2-2
V gene: TRBV29-1
D gene: .
clone size: .
CDR3 DNA: TGCAGCGTTGTAGGCAGGGACCCCACCGGGGAGCTGTTTTTT
CDR3 protein: CSVVGRDPTGELFF

J gene: TRBJ1-2
V gene: TRBV4-3
D gene: TRBD1
clone size: .
CDR3 DNA: TGCGCCAGCAGCTTTGGACAGGAGGGGTATGGCTACACCTTC
CDR3 protein: CASSFGQEGYGYTF

J gene: TRBJ1-5
V gene: TRBV9
D gene: .
clone size: .
CDR3 DNA: TGTGCCAGCAGCGACGGGAACCCGCCGTCGCCCCAGCATTTT
CDR3 protein: CASSDGNPPSPQHF

J gene: TRBJ2-7
V gene: TRBV7-6
D gene: .
clone size: .
CDR3 DNA: TGTGCCAGCAGCTTAGGACCCGAGCAGTACTTC
CDR3 protein: CASSLGPEQYF

J gene: TRBJ1-1
V gene: TRBV28
D gene: .
clone size: .
CDR3 DNA: TGTGCCAGCAGTGCGGGGGGCACTTTCACTGAAGCTTTCTTT
CDR3 protein: CASSAGGTFTEAFF

J gene: TRBJ1-2
V gene: TRBV4-3
D gene: TRBD1
clone size: .
CDR3 DNA: TGCGCCAGCAGCCAAGATAGGGGGACAGGACATCCCTATGGCTACACCTTC
CDR3 protein: CASSQDRGTGHPYGYTF

J gene: TRBJ2-7
V gene: TRBV25-1
D gene: TRBD2
clone size: .
CDR3 DNA: TGTGCCAGCAGTGCCCTAAGTGGGCGGGAGTCCTACGAGCAGTACTTC
CDR3 protein: CASSALSGRESYEQYF

J gene: TRBJ2-3
V gene: TRBV7-2
D gene: TRBD1
clone size: .
CDR3 DNA: TGTGCCAGCAGCTTCACAGGGGGAGATACGCAGTATTTT
CDR3 protein: CASSFTGGDTQYF

J gene: TRBJ2-7
V gene: TRBV7-3
D gene: TRBD2
clone size: .
CDR3 DNA: TGTGCCAGCAGCCCTAGCGGGAGTTGGTACGAGCAGTACTTC
CDR3 protein: CASSPSGSWYEQYF

J gene: TRBJ1-1
V gene: TRBV28
D gene: .
clone size: few
CDR3 DNA: TGTGCCAGCAGTTTAATAGGGAACACTGAAGCTTTCTTT
CDR3 protein: CASSLIGNTEAFF

J gene: TRBJ2-1
V gene: TRBV6-5
D gene: TRBD1
clone size: .
CDR3 DNA: TGTGCCAGCAGCACTAGTTTGGGACAGAACAATGAGCAGTTCTTC
CDR3 protein: CASSTSLGQNNEQFF

J gene: TRBJ2-1
V gene: TRBV6-6
D gene: .
clone size: .
CDR3 DNA: TGTGCCAGCAGCCCAAACCATGAGCAGTTCTTC
CDR3 protein: CASSPNHEQFF

J gene: TRBJ1-4
V gene: TRBV15
D gene: TRBD1
clone size: once
CDR3 DNA: TGTGCCACCAGCACGTTTTGGACAGGGGCCCGGGGGATTGCAACTAATGAAAAACTGTTTTTT
CDR3 protein: CATSTFWTGARGIATNEKLFF

J gene: TRBJ2-2
V gene: TRBV5-1
D gene: .
clone size: .
CDR3 DNA: TGCGCCAGCAGCTTGACAGGGCCAATAGCCGGGGAGCTGTTTTTT
CDR3 protein: CASSLTGPIAGELFF

J gene: TRBJ1-2
V gene: TRBV27
D gene: TRBD1
clone size: .
CDR3 DNA: TGTGCCAGCAGTGCCACAGGGGGCGCTTGGTATGGCTACACCTTC
CDR3 protein: CASSATGGAWYGYTF

J gene: TRBJ1-1
V gene: TRBV30
D gene: TRBD1
clone size: .
CDR3 DNA: TGTGCCAGCTCAGGGGGCACGAACACTGAAGCTTTCTTT
CDR3 protein: CASSGGTNTEAFF

J gene: TRBJ2-7
V gene: TRBV29-1
D gene: TRBD2
clone size: .
CDR3 DNA: TGCAGCGTGGCCGGACTAGCGGCCTACGAGCAGTACTTC
CDR3 protein: CSVAGLAAYEQYF

J gene: TRBJ2-1
V gene: TRBV4-1
D gene: .
clone size: few
CDR3 DNA: TGCGCCAGCAGCCAAGGTTTTGGCGACTCCTACAATGAGCAGTTCTTC
CDR3 protein: CASSQGFGDSYNEQFF

J gene: TRBJ1-1
V gene: TRBV11-2
D gene: .
clone size: .
CDR3 DNA: TGTGCCAGCAGCTTAGATTCGGGAACAGTGAGTCCGAACACTGAAGCTTTCTTT
CDR3 protein: CASSLDSGTVSPNTEAFF

J gene: TRBJ2-7
V gene: TRBV7-4
D gene: .
clone size: .
CDR3 DNA: TGTGCCAGCAGCTTAGATACCGGGCATTCCTACGAGCAGTACTTC
CDR3 protein: CASSLDTGHSYEQYF

J gene: TRBJ2-7
V gene: TRBV5-1
D gene: .
clone size: .
CDR3 DNA: TGCGCCAGCAGCCCGGGACATAACTACGAGCAGTACTTC
CDR3 protein: CASSPGHNYEQYF

J gene: TRBJ1-1
V gene: TRBV6-5
D gene: TRBD1
clone size: .
CDR3 DNA: TGTGCCAGCAGCCGACCGGGACAGGGAGTCACTGAAGCTTTCTTT
CDR3 protein: CASSRPGQGVTEAFF

J gene: TRBJ1-1
V gene: TRBV9
D gene: .
clone size: .
CDR3 DNA: TGTGCCAGCAGCGTAGCGGGCAGGGGCATCACTGAAGCTTTCTTT
CDR3 protein: CASSVAGRGITEAFF

J gene: TRBJ1-2
V gene: TRBV30
D gene: TRBD1
clone size: .
CDR3 DNA: TGTGCCTGGAGTGAAACCGGGACAGTATATGGCTACACCTTC
CDR3 protein: CAWSETGTVYGYTF

J gene: TRBJ2-1
V gene: TRBV4-3
D gene: TRBD2
clone size: .
CDR3 DNA: TGCGCCAGCAGCCAAGATTGGGGGAGGGCCTTGTATGAGCAGTTCTTC
CDR3 protein: CASSQDWGRALYEQFF

J gene: TRBJ2-3
V gene: TRBV28
D gene: TRBD2
clone size: .
CDR3 DNA: TGTGCCAGCAGTTTACCAGCGGGAAGCACAGATACGCAGTATTTT
CDR3 protein: CASSLPAGSTDTQYF

J gene: TRBJ1-5
V gene: TRBV28
D gene: .
clone size: .
CDR3 DNA: TGTGCCAGCAGTTATGGGGGTGGTGATAGCAATCAGCCCCAGCATTTT
CDR3 protein: CASSYGGGDSNQPQHF

J gene: TRBJ2-7
V gene: TRBV5-1
D gene: TRBD1
clone size: few
CDR3 DNA: TGCGCCAGCAGCTTGGTGACGACAGGGAATTTGTACGAGCAGTACTTC
CDR3 protein: CASSLVTTGNLYEQYF

J gene: TRBJ1-1
V gene: TRBV6-5
D gene: .
clone size: .
CDR3 DNA: TGTGCCAGCAGTTACTCTGGGGTCTGGACTGAAGCTTTCTTT
CDR3 protein: CASSYSGVWTEAFF

J gene: TRBJ2-2
V gene: TRBV12-5
D gene: .
clone size: .
CDR3 DNA: TGTGCCAGTGGCTCGGGACTTGGGACCGGGGAGCTGTTTTTT
CDR3 protein: CASGSGLGTGELFF

J gene: TRBJ2-5
V gene: TRBV7-9
D gene: TRBD2
clone size: once
CDR3 DNA: TGTGCCAGCTCGACTAGCATTAAAGGCCAAGAGACCCAGTACTTC
CDR3 protein: CASSTSIKGQETQYF

J gene: TRBJ1-4
V gene: TRBV9
D gene: .
clone size: .
CDR3 DNA: TGTGCCAGCAGCGCAGATGAAAAACTGTTTTTT
CDR3 protein: CASSADEKLFF

J gene: TRBJ2-7
V gene: TRBV6-6
D gene: .
clone size: .
CDR3 DNA: TGTGCCAGCGAGTCCGATTGGGGCGACGAGCAGTACTTC
CDR3 protein: CASESDWGDEQYF

J gene: TRBJ2-5
V gene: TRBV18
D gene: .
clone size: .
CDR3 DNA: TGTGCCAGCTCAACTTACGTCCAGGGTTGGGAGACCCAGTACTTC
CDR3 protein: CASSTYVQGWETQYF

J gene: TRBJ1-2
V gene: TRBV2
D gene: .
clone size: few
CDR3 DNA: TGTGCCAGCAGTGAAATCGGTATCTATGGCTACACCTTC
CDR3 protein: CASSEIGIYGYTF

J gene: TRBJ2-7
V gene: TRBV7-2
D gene: .
clone size: .
CDR3 DNA: TGTGCCAGCAGCTTGGGAAGGGAAGGCTACGAGCAGTACTTC
CDR3 protein: CASSLGREGYEQYF

J gene: TRBJ2-2
V gene: TRBV9
D gene: .
clone size: .
CDR3 DNA: TGTGCCAGCAGCGTTTCGCACACCGGGGAGCTGTTTTTT
CDR3 protein: CASSVSHTGELFF

J gene: TRBJ1-1
V gene: TRBV5-4
D gene: .
clone size: .
CDR3 DNA: TGTGCCAGCAGACGGGACGTATACCGGGGCACTGAAGCTTTCTTT
CDR3 protein: CASRRDVYRGTEAFF

J gene: TRBJ1-2
V gene: TRBV6-5
D gene: .
clone size: .
CDR3 DNA: TGTGCCAGCAGTTTCCGGGACGACTATGGCTACACCTTC
CDR3 protein: CASSFRDDYGYTF

J gene: TRBJ1-4
V gene: TRBV9
D gene: .
clone size: .
CDR3 DNA: TGTGCCAGCAGCGCGGGACGGCTTAATGAAAAACTGTTTTTT
CDR3 protein: CASSAGRLNEKLFF

J gene: TRBJ2-7
V gene: TRBV4-2
D gene: .
clone size: .
CDR3 DNA: TGTGCCAGCAGCCCCGGGCCAACCTACGAGCAGTACTTC
CDR3 protein: CASSPGPTYEQYF

J gene: TRBJ1-1
V gene: TRBV30
D gene: .
clone size: .
CDR3 DNA: TGTGCCTGGAGTGCTGAGACCCCTAACGCTGAAGCTTTCTTT
CDR3 protein: CAWSAETPNAEAFF

J gene: TRBJ2-3
V gene: TRBV6-6
D gene: .
clone size: .
CDR3 DNA: TGTGCCGGCAGTTATCGGCTAGCGTCTAGCACAGATACGCAGTATTTT
CDR3 protein: CAGSYRLASSTDTQYF

J gene: TRBJ2-7
V gene: TRBV5-6
D gene: .
clone size: .
CDR3 DNA: TGTGCCAGCAGCAGAGAATACGAGCAGTACTTC
CDR3 protein: CASSREYEQYF

J gene: TRBJ2-7
V gene: TRBV27
D gene: .
clone size: .
CDR3 DNA: TGTGCCAGCAGCCGACAGGCTAGCTCCTACGAGCAGTACTTC
CDR3 protein: CASSRQASSYEQYF

J gene: TRBJ1-2
V gene: TRBV27
D gene: TRBD1
clone size: .
CDR3 DNA: TGTGCCAGCAGTATATCGCCGGGACAGGGCCCTAACTATGGCTACACCTTC
CDR3 protein: CASSISPGQGPNYGYTF